These 20 T cell receptor beta chains were sequenced from one sample in a study of early T cells in non-severe SARS-CoV-2 infection. MiXCR, applied by TCRdb to the 5' RACE reads, yields one record per CDR3 protein. The repertoire holds about 53,000 distinct CDR3 sequences, 9.5% to 15% seen once, with 2.5% in the top ten. This material consisted of whole blood, taken at baseline. The origin of the receptors is an adult who was a healthcare worker with PCR-confirmed SARS-CoV-2 infection or an uninfected control (not recorded which).

This clonotype was counted many times. The CDR3 region is CAYPGGGRDTQYF. CDR3 nucleotide sequence: TGTGCCTATCCCGGAGGGGGCCGAGATACGCAGTATTTT. The chain joins TRBV7-9 to TRBJ2-3; possible D gene TRBD1, 7 bases. Germline CDR1 and CDR2: SEHNR and FQNEAQ (reference sequence). V lost 11 bases, J lost 5 bases, and 17 bases lay in between. This CDR3 has 13 residues.

This clonotype was observed at least ten times. The gene calls are TRBV29-1 and TRBJ1-4, with TRBD1 as a possible D gene (6 bases). Per the germline V gene, CDR1 is SQVTM and CDR2 is ANQGSEA. This CDR3 has 15 residues. V was cut by 5 bases and J by 0 bases, with 13 bases left in between. As DNA, the CDR3 is TGCAGCGTTTCAGGGGATGCAACAACTAATGAAAAACTGTTTTTT. It translates to CSVSGDATTNEKLFF.

This clonotype was observed at least ten times. V is TRBV20-1 and J is TRBJ2-3; 8 bases are shared with TRBD2. This CDR3 spans 12 amino acids. V lost 2 bases, J lost 5 bases, and 0 bases stayed unmatched. The V gene's germline CDR1 is DFQATT and CDR2 SNEGSKA (reference sequence). CDR3 DNA sequence: TGCAGTGCTAGACTAGCGGGAGATACGCAGTATTTT. Its translation: CSARLAGDTQYF.

The rearrangement uses TRBV27 and TRBJ2-7; no definite D call. The CDR3 sequence is 15 residues long. Trimming shortened V by 3 bases and J by 0 bases, and 12 bases separated the two germline ends. CDR1 MNHEY and CDR2 SMNVEV come from the germline V gene (reference sequence). CDR3: CASSFRFPDSYEQYF. The CDR3 nucleotides read TGTGCCAGCAGTTTTCGGTTCCCAGACTCCTACGAGCAGTACTTC.

The gene calls are TRBV12-3 or TRBV12-4 and TRBJ1-5; maybe TRBD1 (5 bases). Trimming removed 8 bases from V and 7 bases from J, with 12 bases in between. This CDR3 has 12 amino acids. CDR3: CASVLGTQPQHF. In DNA form, the CDR3 reads TGTGCCAGCGTCTTGGGGACCCAGCCCCAGCATTTT.

A word on this clonotype: Just one base apart from a much larger clone, this may be a read error. The chain couples TRBV9 to TRBJ1-4; D perhaps matches TRBD1 (5 bases). Germline CDR1 SGDLS, CDR2 YYNGEE. The CDR3 is 14 amino acids. CDR3 bases: TGTGCCGGCAGCGAGGGGCGAGAAAATGAAAAACTGTTTTTT. Protein: CAGSEGRENEKLFF.

The genes are TRBV7-3 and TRBJ2-5; TRBD2 matches at 7 bases. Trimming at V came to 1 base and at J to 5 bases, leaving 1 base not matched to a gene. The CDR3 consists of 13 residues. CDR1 SGHTA and CDR2 FQGTGA come from the germline V gene. The CDR3 nucleotides are TGTGCCAGCAGCTTAAGGGGAGGGGAGACCCAGTACTTC. This encodes CASSLRGGETQYF. Supplemented by reference TRBV7-3 and TRBJ2-5, the full variable domain reads GAGVSQTPSNKVTEKGKYVELRCDPISGHTALYWYRQSLGQGPEFLIYFQGTGAADDSGLPNDRFFAVRPEGSVSTLKIQRTERGDSAVYLCASSLRGGETQYFGPGTRLLVL.

This clonotype was seen only a few times. The genes are TRBV20-1 and TRBJ1-6; tentatively, D is TRBD1 (5 bases). The germline gives CDR1 DFQATT, CDR2 SNEGSKA (reference sequence). The CDR3 sequence is 15 residues long. The germline V and J ends were trimmed by 0 bases and 9 bases, with 15 bases remaining between them. In DNA, the CDR3 is TGCAGTGCTAGAGATCAGATGGCCGGGGGTTCACCCCTCCACTTT. Translating it yields CSARDQMAGGSPLHF.

This clonotype was observed a few times. V gene TRBV7-8 combines with J gene TRBJ1-1, with no clear D. V lost 1 base to trimming and J lost 1 base, with 10 bases between them. The CDR3 sequence is 15 residues long. Germline CDR1 and CDR2: SGHVS and FQNEAQ. This CDR3 is CASSLGRRQNTEAFF. The CDR3 DNA follows: TGTGCCAGCAGCTTAGGGAGGCGGCAGAACACTGAAGCTTTCTTT.

In this sample, this clonotype turned up many times. This rearrangement joins TRBV28 to TRBJ2-3; 11 nucleotides agree with TRBD2. This CDR3 spans 16 amino acids. CDR1 MDHEN and CDR2 SYDVKM come from the germline V gene. The V gene end was trimmed by 4 bases and the J gene end by 6 bases; junction bases not matched to a gene: 9. The CDR3 nucleotides read TGTGCCAGCAGTTCCTTAGCGGGAGGGCCGGAGGATACGCAGTATTTT. Translating gives CASSSLAGGPEDTQYF.

This clonotype was counted ten times or more. This chain joins TRBV5-5 and TRBJ2-1, with TRBD1 matching 7 bases. Trimming took 4 bases from V and 8 from J; bases not matched to a gene: 18. CDR3 size: 17 residues. Germline lookup yields CDR1 SGHKS and CDR2 YYEKEE (reference sequence). For the CDR3, the DNA is TGTGCCAGCAGCCCCCGGACAGGAGGTTCGGTCTTGGATGAGCAGTTCTTC. Amino acid sequence: CASSPRTGGSVLDEQFF.

The chain employs TRBV12-3 or TRBV12-4 and TRBJ1-5; 11 bases match TRBD1. The J segment lost 2 bases and the V segment lost 5 bases, leaving 11 bases of the junction unmatched. The length of the CDR3 is 18 residues. The CDR3 spells CASSRLDRGRRGNQPQHF. In DNA form, the CDR3 reads TGTGCCAGCAGTCGACTGGACAGGGGGCGTCGGGGCAATCAGCCCCAGCATTTT.

J is TRBJ1-2 and V is TRBV6-5; 7 positions match TRBD1. J lost 3 bases, V lost 7 bases, and 8 bases had no gene match. The length of the CDR3 is 14 residues. Looked up from germline, CDR1 is MNHEY and CDR2 is SVGAGI. The CDR3 DNA reads TGTGCCAGCACAAACAGGGGCAGGGACTATGGCTACACCTTC. Its protein is CASTNRGRDYGYTF.

This clonotype was seen a few times. The chain has TRBV18 and TRBJ1-2; TRBD1 agrees at 7 bases. The CDR3 is 14 amino acids. From germline, CDR1 is KGHSH and CDR2 LQKENI. The V and J ends lost 0 bases and 12 bases, in that order; junction bases with no gene match: 10. The CDR3 DNA reads TGTGCCAGCTCACCACCTTCTCCACAGGGGCACAACACCTTC. Encoded protein: CASSPPSPQGHNTF.

On this clonotype: Mismatch with germline at one junction end may stem from a read error. This chain joins TRBV5-1 and TRBJ2-1, with no clear D. There are 14 residues in the CDR3. Germline-derived CDR1 and CDR2 are SGHRS and YFSETQ. CDR3 in DNA: TGCGCCAGCAGCTCCGGGCTCTCCTACAATGAGCAGTCCTTC. Residues: CASSSGLSYNEQSF.

The chain couples TRBV27 to TRBJ1-6; D is possibly TRBD1 (6 bases). V was pared by 5 bases and J by 5 bases, with 10 bases between. Germline V lookup: CDR1 MNHEY, CDR2 SMNVEV (reference sequence). The CDR3 runs to 14 residues. For the CDR3, the DNA is TGTGCCAGCAGTAGACAGGCAGATAATTCACCCCTCCACTTT. Protein sequence: CASSRQADNSPLHF.

The V gene is TRBV19, the J gene TRBJ2-7; either TRBD1 or TRBD2 may supply D (5 bases each). The ends were cut back, 10 bases at V and 5 bases at J, with 18 bases in the middle. Germline V gene sequence: CDR1 LNHDA, CDR2 SQIVND (reference sequence). The CDR3 has 13 residues. The CDR3 coding sequence is TGTGCCACTCGGGGCGACCTTACAAACGAGCAGTACTTC. It encodes CATRGDLTNEQYF.

This clonotype was recorded many times. V and J are TRBV7-2 and TRBJ2-7, with TRBD2 identical over 12 bases. The germline V gene has CDR1 SGHTA and CDR2 FQGNSA. The CDR3 is 15 amino acids. The V and J ends lost 5 bases and 4 bases, in that order; junction bases with no gene match: 6. The CDR3 spells CASSIRTSGMYEQYF. CDR3 nucleotide sequence: TGTGCCAGCAGCATACGGACTAGCGGGATGTACGAGCAGTACTTC.

This clonotype is medium-sized by share. The J gene is TRBJ1-1, the V gene TRBV6-5, with D possibly TRBD1 on 5 matching bases. Germline CDR1 reads MNHEY; CDR2 reads SVGAGI. The CDR3 consists of 13 residues. With 6 bases removed from V and 1 base from J, the gap between germline ends came to 9 bases. CDR3 in DNA: TGTGCCAGCAGGATGACAGAGAACACTGAAGCTTTCTTT. As protein: CASRMTENTEAFF.

This clonotype was recorded a few times. CDR3: CAYRGSYEQYF. The DNA for the CDR3 is TGTGCCTACCGGGGTTCCTACGAGCAGTACTTC. The chain carries TRBV27 and TRBJ2-7; TRBD2 is a possible D gene (5 bases). CDR1 and CDR2 from the germline V gene are MNHEY and SMNVEV (reference sequence). The CDR3 loop spans 11 amino acids. The V end lost 11 bases, the J end lost 1 base, and 9 bases lay between the germline ends.